The 22 T cell receptor beta chains given below trace back to one sample, sequenced in a study of T cell changes during pregnancy in multiple sclerosis. Clones were sequenced by immunoSEQ multiplex PCR, and TCRdb holds only the in-frame ones, with some missing. This table holds 57,000 or so clones, 70% to 90% found once. Specimen: peripheral blood, collected in the first trimester of pregnancy. The source is a female donor with multiple sclerosis, enrolled in a pregnancy study.

The chain joins TRBV27 to TRBJ2-5; D is perhaps TRBD1 (6 bases). The V end lost 4 bases, the J end lost 3 bases, and 18 bases lay between the germline ends. CDR1 is MNHEY, CDR2 SMNVEV, per germline (reference sequence). This CDR3 region has 16 residues. Here the CDR3 reads CASSSGTTGWEETQYF. The CDR3 DNA is TGTGCCAGCAGTTCCGGGACAACAGGCTGGGAAGAGACCCAGTACTTC.

The chain is built from TRBV6-1 and TRBJ1-5; TRBD1 matches at 7 bases. The CDR3 covers 14 residues. The germline gives CDR1 MNHNS, CDR2 SASEGT. V lost 8 bases and J lost 2; bases outside the gene matches: 6. The CDR3 DNA reads as TGTGCCAGCGGATTAACAGGGGGCAATCAGCCCCAGCATTTT. This translates into CASGLTGGNQPQHF.

The CDR3 sequence: CASSLTGGGEQYF. In DNA, the CDR3 is TGTGCCAGCAGCTTGACAGGCGGCGGCGAGCAGTACTTC. The chain has TRBV5-4 and TRBJ2-7, with D possibly matching TRBD1 (5 bases). Germline lookup yields CDR1 SGHNT and CDR2 YYREEE (reference sequence). The V gene lost 1 base and the J gene lost 6 bases, with 11 bases spanning the gap. The CDR3 length is 13 residues.

The chain is built from TRBV27 and TRBJ2-1; 8 bases match TRBD1. The CDR3 is 15 amino acids. J was trimmed by 6 bases and V by 4 bases; bases with no gene match: 8. Germline lookup yields CDR1 MNHEY and CDR2 SMNVEV (reference sequence). CDR3 DNA: TGTGCCAGCAGTTCGGGACAGGCCGGGGGCAATGAGCAGTTCTTC. This sequence encodes CASSSGQAGGNEQFF.

A single count supports this clone. The chain is built from TRBV19 and TRBJ2-1; 7 nucleotides agree with TRBD2. The CDR3 extends over 16 amino acids. The V and J ends lost 7 bases and 6 bases, in that order; junction bases with no gene match: 15. Germline CDR1 LNHDA, CDR2 SQIVND (reference sequence). The CDR3: CASKWGGGGVGNEQFF. The CDR3 bases are TGTGCCAGTAAATGGGGGGGTGGGGGAGTGGGCAATGAGCAGTTCTTC.

This chain joins TRBV19 and TRBJ2-2, with D perhaps matching TRBD2 (5 bases). This CDR3 is built from 14 residues. The V and J ends lost 10 bases and 0 bases respectively, with 12 bases between them. Per the germline V gene, CDR1 is LNHDA and CDR2 is SQIVND (reference sequence). The CDR3 sequence: CATTEETNTGELFF. Here the CDR3 DNA reads TGTGCCACCACGGAGGAGACGAACACCGGGGAGCTGTTTTTT.

The chain carries TRBV19 and TRBJ2-5; 9 nucleotides agree with TRBD2. The CDR3 has 13 residues. The V segment lost 10 bases and the J segment 4 bases; nucleotides outside the gene matches: 7. Germline CDR1 LNHDA, CDR2 SQIVND (reference sequence). DNA of the CDR3: TGTGCCACGCTCCAAGCGGGAGGAGAGACCCAGTACTTC. This codes for CATLQAGGETQYF. Full variable domain (rest looked up from reference TRBV19 and TRBJ2-5): DGGITQSPKYLFRKEGQNVTLSCEQNLNHDAMYWYRQDPGQGLRLIYYSQIVNDFQKGDIAEGYSVSREKKESFPLTVTSAQKNPTAFYLCATLQAGGETQYFGPGTRLLVL.

The V and J genes are TRBV7-9 and TRBJ2-6; 10 bases line up with TRBD2. The germline V gene has CDR1 SEHNR and CDR2 FQNEAQ (reference sequence). The V segment lost 2 bases and the J segment 3 bases; nucleotides outside the gene matches: 7. CDR3 length: 18 residues. The CDR3 loop reads CASSLLQAGGVGANVLTF. CDR3 DNA: TGTGCCAGCAGCTTACTCCAAGCGGGAGGGGTTGGGGCCAACGTCCTGACTTTC.

This sequence joins TRBV2 and TRBJ1-3; 7 bases fit TRBD1. Germline lookup yields CDR1 SNHLY and CDR2 FYNNEI. There are 16 residues in the CDR3. J lost 2 bases, V lost 8 bases, and 12 bases had no gene match. In DNA form, the CDR3 reads TGTGCCAGCCTCCTTACAGGGGTGATTGCTGGAAACACCATATATTTT. This codes for CASLLTGVIAGNTIYF. Drawing the rest from reference TRBV2 and TRBJ1-3, the complete variable domain is EPEVTQTPSHQVTQMGQEVILRCVPISNHLYFYWYRQILGQKVEFLVSFYNNEISEKSEIFDDQFSVERPDGSNFTLKIRSTKLEDSAMYFCASLLTGVIAGNTIYFGEGSWLTVV.

V gene TRBV10-3 combines with J gene TRBJ2-7, with TRBD2 matching 12 bases. The CDR3 has 15 residues. Per the germline V gene, CDR1 is ENHRY and CDR2 is SYGVKD. The ends lost 6 bases at V and 3 bases at J; junction bases unmatched: 6. CDR3 coding DNA: TGTGCCATCAGCCAGACTAGCGGGAGCCTCTACGAGCAGTACTTC. Translated: CAISQTSGSLYEQYF.

The rearrangement joins TRBV28 to TRBJ2-3, with TRBD2 matching over 9 bases. Germline-derived CDR1 and CDR2 are MDHEN and SYDVKM. The CDR3 runs to 17 residues. Unmatched junction bases numbered 14, after V lost 8 bases and J lost 2 bases. The CDR3 loop reads CASAGGGQRGHTDTQYF. The CDR3 DNA reads as TGTGCCAGCGCGGGGGGGGGCCAGCGGGGACACACAGATACGCAGTATTTT. The variable domain in full, completed from reference TRBV28 and TRBJ2-3, reads DVKVTQSSRYLVKRTGEKVFLECVQDMDHENMFWYRQDPGLGLRLIYFSYDVKMKEKGDIPEGYSVSREKKERFSLILESASTNQTSMYLCASAGGGQRGHTDTQYFGPGTRLTVL.

The chain carries TRBV18 and TRBJ1-3, with a weak D call TRBD1 (6 bases). V lost 3 bases to trimming and J lost 0 bases, with 9 bases between them. The CDR3 runs 15 residues. Germline V gives CDR1 KGHSH, CDR2 LQKENI. The CDR3 region is CASSPTGSSGNTIYF. In DNA form, the CDR3 reads TGTGCCAGCTCACCGACAGGTAGCTCTGGAAACACCATATATTTT. Combining the CDR3 with reference TRBV18 and TRBJ1-3 gives the whole variable domain NAGVMQNPRHLVRRRGQEARLRCSPMKGHSHVYWYRQLPEEGLKFMVYLQKENIIDESGMPKERFSAEFPKEGPSILRIQQVVRGDSAAYFCASSPTGSSGNTIYFGEGSWLTVV.

The chain is built from TRBV7-9 and TRBJ2-1; D is ambiguous. In germline, CDR1 is SEHNR, CDR2 FQNEAQ (reference sequence). Trimming took 1 base from V and 5 from J, leaving 9 bases between them. The CDR3 totals 14 residues. CDR3 sequence reads: CASSLVAGDNEQFF. The CDR3 region has the DNA TGTGCCAGCAGCTTAGTCGCAGGTGACAATGAGCAGTTCTTC.

The DNA of the CDR3 is TGTGCCAGCAGCCCGACGCGGGGGCTGGAGACCCAGTACTTC. Encoded protein: CASSPTRGLETQYF. This chain joins TRBV28 and TRBJ2-5, with D perhaps TRBD2 (7 bases). CDR3 length: 14 residues. Looked up from germline, CDR1 is MDHEN and CDR2 is SYDVKM. The germline V and J ends were trimmed by 6 bases and 5 bases, with 16 bases remaining between them.

This chain uses TRBV25-1 with TRBJ1-2, with D possibly TRBD1 on 6 matching bases. Germline CDR1 reads MGHDK; CDR2 reads SYGVNS. Trimming pared 3 bases from V and 7 bases from J, leaving 12 bases between. There are 13 residues in the CDR3. The CDR3 here is CASSDSLQGGYTF. The CDR3 DNA follows: TGTGCCAGCAGTGACTCTCTACAGGGTGGCTACACCTTC.

The chain uses TRBV6-1 and TRBJ2-7; the match to TRBD2 covers 9 bases. The CDR3 contains 15 residues. Germline loops: CDR1 MNHNS, CDR2 SASEGT. V lost 5 bases, J lost 5 bases, and 10 bases stayed unmatched. This CDR3 is CASSPHAGGPNEQYF. The CDR3 DNA follows: TGTGCCAGCAGTCCCCATGCGGGAGGGCCGAACGAGCAGTACTTC.

The rearrangement uses TRBV27 and TRBJ1-2; 10 nucleotides match TRBD1. Germline loops: CDR1 MNHEY, CDR2 SMNVEV (reference sequence). This CDR3 has 17 residues. V was pared by 4 bases and J by 3 bases, with 11 bases of the junction left unmatched. The CDR3 is CASSSTGGLRTYYGYTF. CDR3 nucleotides: TGTGCCAGCAGTTCGACAGGGGGCCTGAGAACATACTATGGCTACACCTTC.

The chain is built from TRBV5-1 and TRBJ2-2; 7 bases match TRBD1. V lost 3 bases, J lost 6 bases, and 5 bases stayed unmatched. This CDR3 is 14 amino acids long. Germline-derived CDR1 and CDR2 are SGHRS and YFSETQ. Here the CDR3 reads CASSSQGTAGELFF. Here the CDR3 DNA reads TGCGCCAGCAGCTCACAGGGGACCGCCGGGGAGCTGTTTTTT.

The chain has TRBV30 and TRBJ2-1; 8 bases map to TRBD2. The CDR3 covers 13 residues. In germline, CDR1 is GTSNPN, CDR2 SVGIG (reference sequence). V gave up 5 bases and J gave up 5 bases; unmatched junction bases: 5. The CDR3 nucleotides are TGTGCCTGGGCGGGAGGTGCAGACAATGAGCAGTTCTTC. It encodes CAWAGGADNEQFF.

J is TRBJ2-3 and V is TRBV6-6; TRBD2 aligns across 9 bases. CDR1 and CDR2 (germline): MNHNY, SVGAGI (reference sequence). Unmatched junction bases numbered 3, after V lost 2 bases and J lost 3 bases. This CDR3 comprises 15 residues. The CDR3 DNA reads as TGTGCCAGCAGTTACGCGGGACTAGCTACAGATACGCAGTATTTT. Its translation: CASSYAGLATDTQYF.

This clone appeared a single time. The genes are TRBV21-1 and TRBJ2-2; TRBD1 is the table's D call, not checked against the DNA. TRBV21-1 is a known pseudogene. This CDR3 region has 15 residues. The CDR3 nucleotides read TGTGCCAGCAGCAAAGTAAAGGGGGAAACCGGGGAGCTGTTTTTT. This translates into CASSKVKGETGELFF.

The chain links TRBV5-1 to TRBJ2-5; TRBD2 aligns across 14 bases. With 4 bases clipped from V and 2 bases from J, the junction kept 4 bases outside the gene matches. The CDR3 sequence is 16 residues long. Germline CDR1 is SGHRS and CDR2 is YFSETQ. Here the CDR3 DNA reads TGCGCCAGCAGCCGAAGACTAGCGGGAGGGCAAGAGACCCAGTACTTC. This gives the protein CASSRRLAGGQETQYF.